This T cell receptor (beta chain) was profiled in a study of blood T cell repertoires in COVID-19. Study information: The analysed material was cDNA or gDNA that came from T cells, B-cell-depleted T cells, or PBMCs.

Libraries were prepared by immunoSEQ multiplex PCR; TCRdb keeps only in-frame clonotypes and omits some of them. This sample has 250,000 to 350,000 clones, with approximately 83% found just once. Germline CDR1 is SEHNR and CDR2 is FQNEAQ (reference sequence). Trimming took off 1 base at V and 4 bases at J, with 11 bases between the two ends. The CDR3 consists of 15 residues. As to this clone: The same CDR3 can be traced to other DNA sequences in this sample.

V gene TRBV7-9 combines with J gene TRBJ2-1; possible D gene TRBD1, 5 bases. The TCR sequence derives from a woman in her 30s who had recovered from COVID-19. The specimen sequenced was peripheral blood. The CDR3 DNA follows: TGTGCCAGCAGCTTAGGCCAGGGAATTTACAATGAGCAGTTCTTC. It encodes CASSLGQGIYNEQFF.